This T cell receptor (beta chain) was captured in a study of T cell changes during pregnancy in multiple sclerosis. The V and J ends lost 8 bases and 6 bases respectively, with 10 bases between them. The germline V gene has CDR1 SNHLY and CDR2 FYNNEI. The CDR3 contains 12 residues. This table comes from immunoSEQ multiplex PCR, and its TCRdb copy is limited to in-frame clones, with some not included. This sample has over 55,000 clones, with 92% found just once. The input for sequencing was peripheral blood, taken in the first trimester of pregnancy. The chain couples TRBV2 to TRBJ2-2, with D tentatively TRBD1 (6 bases). The clonotype originates from a female donor with multiple sclerosis, enrolled in a pregnancy study. Here the CDR3 DNA reads TGTGCCAGCGAAAACAGGGCCGGGGAGCTGTTTTTT. It encodes CASENRAGELFF.